Below, 11 T cell receptor beta chains from the same sample are listed, as sequenced in a study of cytomegalovirus exposure and HLA in healthy donors. PCR involved 60 Vbeta and 13 Jbeta primers. Repertoires were generated with immunoSEQ multiplex PCR, while TCRdb's copy carries only in-frame clones and drops some. The data show about 210,000 clones, 70% to 80% seen once. The sample was PBMCs. These receptors were taken from a male donor in good health and CMV-seropositive.

The table lists this clone with a few counts. The V gene is TRBV19, the J gene TRBJ1-4, with 7 nucleotides matching TRBD1. Unmatched junction bases numbered 3, after V lost 4 bases and J lost 1 base. Per germline, CDR1 LNHDA and CDR2 SQIVND (reference sequence). The length of the CDR3 is 15 residues. The CDR3 DNA sequence: TGTGCCAGTAGTACCCGACAGGGAACTAATGAAAAACTGTTTTTT. This encodes CASSTRQGTNEKLFF.

Written as DNA, the CDR3 is TGTGCCAGCAGCCCGGGATCGACCACGGGTATTAGCTCCTACGAGCAGTACTTC. As protein: CASSPGSTTGISSYEQYF. The J gene is TRBJ2-7, the V gene TRBV28; TRBD2 is a possible D gene (5 bases). Germline CDR1 and CDR2: MDHEN and SYDVKM. V gave up 6 bases and J gave up 0 bases, with 24 bases separating them. The CDR3 is made up of 18 amino acids.

The chain combines TRBV5-1 with TRBJ2-7, with 11 bases lining up with TRBD1. Per germline, CDR1 SGHRS and CDR2 YFSETQ. V lost 4 bases, J lost 0 bases, and 6 bases stayed unmatched. The CDR3 is 16 amino acids. CDR3 residues: CASSPRTGGASYEQYF. The DNA for the CDR3 is TGCGCCAGCAGCCCGCGGACAGGGGGCGCCTCCTACGAGCAGTACTTC.

The table lists this clone with a few counts. The V call is TRBV11-3, the J call TRBJ1-1; the match to TRBD1 covers 7 bases. The CDR3 loop spans 13 amino acids. Losses at the gene ends were 1 base for V and 10 bases for J; bases not matched to a gene: 6. CDR1 is SGHNT and CDR2 is YENEEA in the germline V gene. CDR3 protein: CASSLGTDRAAFF. In DNA, the CDR3 is TGTGCCAGCAGCTTAGGAACTGACAGGGCAGCTTTCTTT.

V gene TRBV12-5 combines with J gene TRBJ2-5; 10 bases line up with TRBD1. The J call may be incorrect, as the DNA end agrees better with TRBJ2-7. Germline values: CDR1 LGHNT, CDR2 FRNRAP. The CDR3 length is 16 residues. The DNA of the CDR3 is TGTGCTAGTGGTTTTCGCCTCGGGACAGGGGCCTACGAGCAGTACTTC. This encodes CASGFRLGTGAYEQYF.

This clone was seen only a few times. CDR3 DNA sequence: TGTGCCAGCAGTCGAACCCACGGGGGGGACTATGGCTACACCTTC. This gives the protein CASSRTHGGDYGYTF. The chain combines TRBV6-1 with TRBJ1-2; a weak D match, TRBD1 (5 bases). From germline, CDR1 is MNHNS and CDR2 SASEGT. This CDR3 contains 15 residues. V dropped 5 bases and J dropped 3 bases, with 16 bases sitting between them.

The V call is TRBV7-6, the J call TRBJ1-3; 11 nucleotides agree with TRBD1. Per the germline V gene, CDR1 is SGHVS and CDR2 is FNYEAQ. The CDR3 has 17 residues. The ends lost 5 bases at V and 4 bases at J; junction bases unmatched: 10. The CDR3 here is CASSTPRTGGSGNTIYF. The CDR3 DNA sequence: TGTGCCAGCAGCACCCCCCGGACAGGGGGCTCCGGAAACACCATATATTTT.

The chain employs TRBV11-3 and TRBJ2-2; TRBD2 agrees at 12 bases. Germline values: CDR1 SGHNT, CDR2 YENEEA. Germline trimming cut 1 base from V and 3 bases from J; bases unmatched to any gene: 3. The CDR3 spans 17 residues. This CDR3 reads CASSLGLAGVYTGELFF. The CDR3 region has the DNA TGTGCCAGCAGCTTAGGACTAGCGGGGGTTTACACCGGGGAGCTGTTTTTT.

The CDR3 spells CASSTRQGRDRYEQYF. The DNA of the CDR3 is TGTGCCAGTAGTACCCGACAGGGGCGCGATCGGTACGAGCAGTACTTC. The chain links TRBV19 to TRBJ2-7, with TRBD1 matching 8 bases. Germline trimming cut 4 bases from V and 4 bases from J; bases unmatched to any gene: 12. This CDR3 is built from 16 residues. Germline V gives CDR1 LNHDA, CDR2 SQIVND (reference sequence).

This chain connects TRBV7-2 to TRBJ2-5; 8 bases are a match to TRBD2. Trimming at V came to 2 bases and at J to 2 bases, leaving 1 base not matched to a gene. The CDR3 runs to 14 residues. CDR1 SGHTA and CDR2 FQGNSA come from the germline V gene. The CDR3 DNA follows: TGTGCCAGCAGCTTAAGCGGGAGACAAGAGACCCAGTACTTC. As protein: CASSLSGRQETQYF.

The chain carries TRBV27 and TRBJ2-7; weak D call: TRBD2 (6 bases). The V gene's germline CDR1 is MNHEY and CDR2 SMNVEV (reference sequence). The CDR3 is made up of 15 amino acids. V lost 6 bases, J lost 0 bases, and 15 bases lay in between. This CDR3 reads CASSPSAGLSYEQYF. The CDR3 bases are TGTGCCAGCAGCCCCTCTGCGGGGCTCTCCTACGAGCAGTACTTC.